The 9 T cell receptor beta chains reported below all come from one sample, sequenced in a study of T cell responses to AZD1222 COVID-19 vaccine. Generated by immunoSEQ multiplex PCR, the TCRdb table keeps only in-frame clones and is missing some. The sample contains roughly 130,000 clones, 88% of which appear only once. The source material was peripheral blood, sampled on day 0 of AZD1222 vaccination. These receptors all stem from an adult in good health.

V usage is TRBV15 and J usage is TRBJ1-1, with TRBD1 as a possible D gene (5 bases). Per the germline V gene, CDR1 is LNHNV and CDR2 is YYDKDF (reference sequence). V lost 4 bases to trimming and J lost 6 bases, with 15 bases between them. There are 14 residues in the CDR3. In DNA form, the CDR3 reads TGTGCCACCAGCAAAGAGATACGGGGCCCTGAAGCTTTCTTT. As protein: CATSKEIRGPEAFF.

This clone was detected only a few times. DNA of the CDR3: TGTGCCAGCAGCCGGACTAGCGGAATAACAGATACGCAGTATTTT. Protein: CASSRTSGITDTQYF. The chain joins TRBV4-2 to TRBJ2-3, with 10 bases aligning to TRBD2. Germline CDR1 reads LGHNA; CDR2 reads YNFKEQ. V shed 4 bases and J 3 bases; nucleotides not matched to a gene: 4. This CDR3 is built from 15 residues.

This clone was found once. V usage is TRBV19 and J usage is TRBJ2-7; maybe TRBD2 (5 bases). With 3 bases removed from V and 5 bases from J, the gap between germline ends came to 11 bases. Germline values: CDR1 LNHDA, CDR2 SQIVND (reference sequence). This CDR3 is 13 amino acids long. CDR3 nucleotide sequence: TGTGCCAGTAGTATTGGTCGGGGAGACGAGCAGTACTTC. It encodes CASSIGRGDEQYF.

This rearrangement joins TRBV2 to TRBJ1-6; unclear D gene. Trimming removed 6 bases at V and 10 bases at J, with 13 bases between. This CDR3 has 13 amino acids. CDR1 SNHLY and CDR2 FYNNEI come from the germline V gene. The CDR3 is CASRLAMISPLHF. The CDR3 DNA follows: TGTGCCAGCAGACTTGCCATGATCTCACCCCTCCACTTT.

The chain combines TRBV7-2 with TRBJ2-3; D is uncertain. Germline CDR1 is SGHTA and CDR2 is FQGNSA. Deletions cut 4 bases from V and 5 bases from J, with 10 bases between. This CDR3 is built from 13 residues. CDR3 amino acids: CASSSRTEDTQYF. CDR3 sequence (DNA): TGTGCCAGCAGCTCCCGGACCGAAGATACGCAGTATTTT.

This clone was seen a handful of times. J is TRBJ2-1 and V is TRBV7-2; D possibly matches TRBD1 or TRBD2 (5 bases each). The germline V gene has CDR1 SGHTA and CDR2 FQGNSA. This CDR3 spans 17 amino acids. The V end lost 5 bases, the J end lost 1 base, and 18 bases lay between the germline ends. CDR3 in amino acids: CASSRRGVERSYNEQFF. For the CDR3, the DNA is TGTGCCAGCAGCCGCCGAGGGGTCGAAAGATCCTACAATGAGCAGTTCTTC.

Here the CDR3 reads CACQRGGQPQHF. As DNA, the CDR3 is TGTGCCTGCCAACGGGGGGGCCAGCCCCAGCATTTT. V and J are TRBV30 and TRBJ1-5; possible D gene TRBD1, 6 bases. Per germline, CDR1 GTSNPN and CDR2 SVGIG (reference sequence). The germline V and J ends were trimmed by 6 bases and 7 bases, with 13 bases remaining between them. The CDR3 totals 12 residues.

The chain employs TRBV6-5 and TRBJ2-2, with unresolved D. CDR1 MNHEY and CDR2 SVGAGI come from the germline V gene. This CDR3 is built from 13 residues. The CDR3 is CAESWANTGELFF. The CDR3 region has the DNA TGTGCTGAAAGTTGGGCGAACACCGGGGAGCTGTTTTTT.

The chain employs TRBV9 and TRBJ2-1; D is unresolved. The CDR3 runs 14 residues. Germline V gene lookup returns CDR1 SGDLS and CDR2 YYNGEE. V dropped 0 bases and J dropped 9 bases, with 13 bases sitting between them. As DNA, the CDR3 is TGTGCCAGCAGCGTAGTGGGCCGGGCCTCTGAGCAGTTCTTC. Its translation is CASSVVGRASEQFF.